This T cell receptor (beta chain) was found in a study of regulatory T cells in long-lasting Graves disease. Findings and limits, study-wide: Shared public clonotypes totalled some 2,500 in persistent patients, compared with about 930 in new patients. Segments TRBV28, TRBJ1-2 and TRBJ2-5 showed preferential usage in persistent disease.

The CDR3 spans 15 residues. Trimming stripped 6 bases from V and 5 bases from J, with 18 bases between. The germline CDR1 and CDR2 sequences are MDHEN and SYDVKM. iRepertoire HTBI primers and Arm-PCR of CDR3 regions built TCR beta libraries. Under the authors' procedure: Across the samples, identification revealed some 64 TRBV and 13 to 15 TRBJ segments. TCRdb reanalysed the multiplex PCR reads using MiXCR and keeps one entry per CDR3 protein. It is TCRdb's table, rather than the study itself, that gives the V and J calls and clone size. Of under 300,000 distinct CDR3 sequences in the sample, 20% are singletons; the top ten hold about 14%. This sample's time point: newly diagnosed GD, antithyroid drugs for less than 3 months. From PBMCs, RNA was extracted and then used to make the TCR library. Diagnosing Graves' disease relied on the American Thyroid Association guidelines. This clonotype showed up many times. Its antigen remains unknown.

The TCR originated in a female donor with Graves disease. This chain uses TRBV28 with TRBJ2-3; D call uncertain. Sample: peripheral blood mononuclear cells (PBMCs), taken at new diagnosis, from a patient treated with antithyroid drugs. CDR3 loop: CASSSWGGSEDTQYF. In nucleotides, the CDR3 is TGTGCCAGCAGCTCCTGGGGTGGGTCGGAAGATACGCAGTATTTT.